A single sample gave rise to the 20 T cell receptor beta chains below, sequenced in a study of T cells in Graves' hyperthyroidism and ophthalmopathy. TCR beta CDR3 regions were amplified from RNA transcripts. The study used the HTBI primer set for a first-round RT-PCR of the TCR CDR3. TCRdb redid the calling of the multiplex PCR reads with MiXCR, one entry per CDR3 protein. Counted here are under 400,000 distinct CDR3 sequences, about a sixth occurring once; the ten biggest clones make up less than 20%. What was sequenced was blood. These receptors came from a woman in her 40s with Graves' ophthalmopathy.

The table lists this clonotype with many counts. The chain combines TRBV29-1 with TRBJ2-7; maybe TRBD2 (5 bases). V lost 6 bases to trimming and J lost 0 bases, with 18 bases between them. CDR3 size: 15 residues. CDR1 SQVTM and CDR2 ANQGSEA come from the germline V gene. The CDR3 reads CSVTYPDGLSYEQYF. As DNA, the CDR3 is TGCAGCGTCACGTACCCCGACGGACTCTCCTACGAGCAGTACTTC.

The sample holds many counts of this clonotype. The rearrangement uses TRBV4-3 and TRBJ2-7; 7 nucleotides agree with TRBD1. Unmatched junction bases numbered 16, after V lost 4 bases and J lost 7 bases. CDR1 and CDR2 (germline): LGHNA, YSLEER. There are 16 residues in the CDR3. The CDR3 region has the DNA TGCGCCAGCAGCCCAGCCCGAGGGGGCGAGACGAGTGAGCAGTACTTC. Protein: CASSPARGGETSEQYF.

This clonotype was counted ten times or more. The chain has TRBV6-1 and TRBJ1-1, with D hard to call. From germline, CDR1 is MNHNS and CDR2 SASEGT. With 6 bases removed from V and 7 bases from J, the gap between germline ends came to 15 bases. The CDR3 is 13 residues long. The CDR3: CASRNSLHIEAFF. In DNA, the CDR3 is TGTGCCAGCAGGAACAGTCTTCACATTGAAGCTTTCTTT.

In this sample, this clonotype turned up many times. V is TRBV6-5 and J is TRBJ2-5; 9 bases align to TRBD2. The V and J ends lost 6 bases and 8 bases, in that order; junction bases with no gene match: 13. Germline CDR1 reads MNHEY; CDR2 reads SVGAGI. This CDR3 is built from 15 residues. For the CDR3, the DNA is TGTGCCAGCAGGGGTAGCGGGAGCGGTAGTATAACCCAGTACTTC. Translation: CASRGSGSGSITQYF.

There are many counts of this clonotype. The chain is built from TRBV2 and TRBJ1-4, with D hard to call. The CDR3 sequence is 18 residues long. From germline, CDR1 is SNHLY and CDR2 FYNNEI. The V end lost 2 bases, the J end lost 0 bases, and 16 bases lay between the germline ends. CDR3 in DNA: TGTGCCAGCAGTGAACAGATCCTACCAGGAGCAACTAATGAAAAACTGTTTTTT. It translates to CASSEQILPGATNEKLFF.

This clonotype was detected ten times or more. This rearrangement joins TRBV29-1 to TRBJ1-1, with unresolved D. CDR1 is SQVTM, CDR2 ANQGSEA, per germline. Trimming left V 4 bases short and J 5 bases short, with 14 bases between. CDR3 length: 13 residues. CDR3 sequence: CSVAQTFFTEAFF. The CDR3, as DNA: TGCAGCGTTGCCCAGACCTTTTTTACTGAAGCTTTCTTT.

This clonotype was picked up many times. Written as DNA, the CDR3 is TGTGCCTGGATGGCCAGAGGGAACTATGGCTACACCTTC. Amino acid sequence: CAWMARGNYGYTF. The chain joins TRBV30 to TRBJ1-2; D is undetermined. Trimming cost V 4 bases and J 2 bases, with 11 bases left between them. In germline, CDR1 is GTSNPN, CDR2 SVGIG (reference sequence). CDR3 size: 13 residues.

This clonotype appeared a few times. CDR3 loop: CASSLIASTVDSGNTIYF. The CDR3 DNA is TGTGCCAGCTCACTCATCGCCTCGACAGTTGACTCTGGAAACACCATATATTTT. This chain joins TRBV18 and TRBJ1-3, with a tentative D call TRBD1 (5 bases). The CDR3 length is 18 residues. CDR1 is KGHSH and CDR2 is LQKENI in the germline V gene. Trimming stripped 4 bases from V and 0 bases from J, with 19 bases between.

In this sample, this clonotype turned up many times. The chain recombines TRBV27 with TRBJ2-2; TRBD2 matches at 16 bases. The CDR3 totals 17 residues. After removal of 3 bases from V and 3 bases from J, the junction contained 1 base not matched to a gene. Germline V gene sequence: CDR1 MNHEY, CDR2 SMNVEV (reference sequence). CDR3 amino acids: CASSLGLAGGYTGELFF. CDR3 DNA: TGTGCCAGCAGTTTGGGACTAGCGGGAGGGTACACCGGGGAGCTGTTTTTT.

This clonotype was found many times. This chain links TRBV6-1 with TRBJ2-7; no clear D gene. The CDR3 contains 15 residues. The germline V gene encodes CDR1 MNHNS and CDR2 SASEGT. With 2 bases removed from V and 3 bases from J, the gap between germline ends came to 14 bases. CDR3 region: CASSEIAATSYEQYF. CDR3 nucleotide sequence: TGTGCCAGCAGTGAAATTGCAGCCACCAGCTACGAGCAGTACTTC.

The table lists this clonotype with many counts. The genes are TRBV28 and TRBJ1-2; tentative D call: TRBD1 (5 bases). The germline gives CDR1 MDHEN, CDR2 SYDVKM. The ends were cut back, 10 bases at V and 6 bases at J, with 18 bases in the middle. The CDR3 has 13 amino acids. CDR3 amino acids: CAILRGSGDGYTF. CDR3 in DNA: TGTGCCATCCTTAGGGGCAGCGGAGATGGCTACACCTTC.

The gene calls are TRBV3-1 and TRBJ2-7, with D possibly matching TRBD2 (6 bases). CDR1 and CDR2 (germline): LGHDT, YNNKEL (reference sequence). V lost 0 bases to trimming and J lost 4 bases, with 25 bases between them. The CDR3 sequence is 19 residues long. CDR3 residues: CASSQEDPDKFGLPYEQYF. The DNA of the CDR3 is TGTGCCAGCAGCCAAGAAGACCCTGATAAATTCGGACTACCTTACGAGCAGTACTTC.

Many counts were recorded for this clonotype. The DNA for the CDR3 is TGTGCCAGCAGTGGCCGGCAGGTACTTCGGGAGACCCAGTACTTC. This encodes CASSGRQVLRETQYF. The genes are TRBV6-1 and TRBJ2-5; D unresolved. The CDR3 is 15 residues long. Trimming cost V 4 bases and J 5 bases, with 17 bases left between them. The V gene's germline CDR1 is MNHNS and CDR2 SASEGT.

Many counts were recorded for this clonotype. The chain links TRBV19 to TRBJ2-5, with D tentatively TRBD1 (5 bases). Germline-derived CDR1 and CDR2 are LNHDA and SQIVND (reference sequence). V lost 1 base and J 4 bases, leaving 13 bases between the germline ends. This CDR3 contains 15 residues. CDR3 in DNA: TGTGCCAGTAGTATAGTTAACAGGATAGGAGAGACCCAGTACTTC. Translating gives CASSIVNRIGETQYF.

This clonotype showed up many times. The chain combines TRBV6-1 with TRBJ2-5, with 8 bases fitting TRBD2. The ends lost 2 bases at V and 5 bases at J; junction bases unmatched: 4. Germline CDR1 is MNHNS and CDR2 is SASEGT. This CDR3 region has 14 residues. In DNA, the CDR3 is TGTGCCAGCAGTGAACTAGCGGGCCGGGAGACCCAGTACTTC. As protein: CASSELAGRETQYF.

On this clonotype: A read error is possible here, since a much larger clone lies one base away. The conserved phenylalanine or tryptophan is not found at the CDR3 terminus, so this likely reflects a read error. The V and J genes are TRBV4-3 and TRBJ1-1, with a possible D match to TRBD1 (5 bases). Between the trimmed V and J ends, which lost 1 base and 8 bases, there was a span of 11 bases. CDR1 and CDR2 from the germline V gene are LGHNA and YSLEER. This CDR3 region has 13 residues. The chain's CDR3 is CASSQGRQFEAFS. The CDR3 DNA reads TGCGCCAGCAGCCAAGGCCGACAGTTCGAAGCTTTCTCT.

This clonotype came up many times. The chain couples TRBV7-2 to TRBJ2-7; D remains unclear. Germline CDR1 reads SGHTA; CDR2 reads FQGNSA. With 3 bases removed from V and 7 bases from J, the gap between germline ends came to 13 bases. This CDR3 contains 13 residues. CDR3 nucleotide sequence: TGTGCCAGCAGCTTGAAGGCCTCAACAGAGCAGTACTTC. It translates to CASSLKASTEQYF.

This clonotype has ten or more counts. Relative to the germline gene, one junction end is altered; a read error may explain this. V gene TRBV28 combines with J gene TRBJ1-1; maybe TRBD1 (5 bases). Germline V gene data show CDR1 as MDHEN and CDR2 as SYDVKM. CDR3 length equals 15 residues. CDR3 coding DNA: TGTGTCAGCAGTGTTTGGTCGGGGCCAAACACTGAAGCTTTCTTT. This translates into CVSSVWSGPNTEAFF.

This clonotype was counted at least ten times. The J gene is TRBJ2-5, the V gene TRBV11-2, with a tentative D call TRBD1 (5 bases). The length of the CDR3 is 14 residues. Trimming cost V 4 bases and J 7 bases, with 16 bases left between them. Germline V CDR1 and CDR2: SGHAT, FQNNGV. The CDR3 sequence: CASSSGWDTGTQYF. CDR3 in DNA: TGTGCCAGCAGCTCAGGGTGGGATACTGGGACCCAGTACTTC.

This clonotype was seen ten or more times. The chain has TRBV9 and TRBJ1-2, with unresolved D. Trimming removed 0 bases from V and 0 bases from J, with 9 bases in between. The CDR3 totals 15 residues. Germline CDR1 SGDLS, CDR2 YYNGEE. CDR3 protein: CASSVGSEANYGYTF. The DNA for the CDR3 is TGTGCCAGCAGCGTAGGGTCGGAAGCTAACTATGGCTACACCTTC.